Listed below are T cell receptor beta chains from one sample, sequenced in a study of blood T cells in healthy people across ages. TCRdb re-called the 5' RACE reads through MiXCR, storing one row per CDR3 protein. The table has over 500,000 distinct CDR3 sequences, over 25% seen once; the top ten hold 3.6%. This same sample was also taken into another study, of T cells of mothers and their children.

Sequenced: blood. The receptors stem from a boy younger than 10 in good health. Both conserved end residues are part of each CDR3. The D gene is left open where the match is weak. A clone size is listed for some rows: how often the clone was seen (once, few, many), or a class if it is expanded.

CDR3 protein | CDR3 DNA | J gene | V gene | clone size | D gene
CASSFGQTNSPLHF | TGTGCCAGCAGCTTCGGGCAGACTAATTCACCCCTCCACTTT | TRBJ1-6 | TRBV7-8 | . | .
CASSLRSRQGHTGELFF | TGCGCCAGCAGCTTGCGGTCGAGACAGGGGCACACCGGGGAGCTGTTTTTT | TRBJ2-2 | TRBV5-1 | . | TRBD1
CASKEGRLLRTSGRDTQYF | TGTGCCAGCAAGGAAGGAAGGCTGTTACGGACTAGCGGGAGAGATACGCAGTATTTT | TRBJ2-3 | TRBV2 | . | TRBD2
CASSQDLGTGANVLTF | TGTGCCAGCAGCCAAGATTTAGGGACTGGGGCCAACGTCCTGACTTTC | TRBJ2-6 | TRBV14 | . | .
CASGSHEQYF | TGTGCCAGCGGCTCCCACGAGCAGTACTTC | TRBJ2-7 | TRBV6-6 | . | .
CASSQGVSYEQYF | TGTGCCAGTTCACAGGGGGTTTCCTACGAGCAGTACTTC | TRBJ2-7 | TRBV6-6 | few | TRBD1
CSARDRGLAGAETQYF | TGCAGTGCTAGAGATAGAGGACTAGCGGGAGCGGAGACCCAGTACTTC | TRBJ2-5 | TRBV20-1 | few | TRBD2
CSARVVGPRTQYF | TGCAGTGCTAGAGTTGTGGGTCCACGGACGCAGTATTTT | TRBJ2-3 | TRBV20-1 | few | .
CSASNGGERSDTEAFF | TGCAGTGCTAGTAATGGGGGCGAGAGGTCTGACACTGAAGCTTTCTTT | TRBJ1-1 | TRBV20-1 | . | .
CASSYSSTGMAYGYTF | TGTGCCAGCAGTTACTCGAGCACAGGGATGGCCTATGGCTACACCTTC | TRBJ1-2 | TRBV6-5 | . | .
CASRRDDEKLFF | TGTGCCAGCCGCAGGGACGATGAAAAACTGTTTTTT | TRBJ1-4 | TRBV6-5 | . | .
CASSLDGRYQETQYF | TGCGCCAGCAGCTTGGACGGGAGGTACCAAGAGACCCAGTACTTC | TRBJ2-5 | TRBV5-1 | . | TRBD2
CASTSGAAWGNEQFF | TGTGCCAGCACCTCAGGAGCGGCCTGGGGGAATGAGCAGTTCTTC | TRBJ2-1 | TRBV12-3/TRBV12-4 | few | .
CSARDPGGSSYNEQFF | TGCAGTGCTAGAGATCCTGGCGGGAGCTCCTACAATGAGCAGTTCTTC | TRBJ2-1 | TRBV20-1 | few | TRBD2
CASSEGRGGGETQYF | TGTGCCAGCAGCGAAGGGCGGGGAGGTGGGGAGACCCAGTACTTC | TRBJ2-5 | TRBV9 | . | .
CASSPMIGSGSRRETQYF | TGCGCCAGCAGCCCCATGATTGGAAGCGGAAGTCGCCGAGAGACCCAGTACTTC | TRBJ2-5 | TRBV5-1 | . | .
CASSTTGTENTGELFF | TGTGCCAGCAGCACCACCGGGACAGAGAACACCGGGGAGCTGTTTTTT | TRBJ2-2 | TRBV11-2 | . | TRBD1
CASSISKNIQYF | TGTGCCAGCAGTATCTCCAAAAACATTCAGTACTTC | TRBJ2-4 | TRBV6-2/TRBV6-3 | . | .
CSARAIPSAGPQETQYF | TGCAGTGCTAGAGCCATTCCGAGTGCTGGACCCCAAGAGACCCAGTACTTC | TRBJ2-5 | TRBV20-1 | . | .
CASSPYGQASQPQHF | TGTGCCAGCAGTCCGTATGGACAGGCGAGTCAGCCCCAGCATTTT | TRBJ1-5 | TRBV27 | few | TRBD1
CASSLRGDQETQYF | TGTGCCAGCAGCTTGCGGGGGGATCAAGAGACCCAGTACTTC | TRBJ2-5 | TRBV7-9 | . | TRBD2
CASSPANQGVTEKLFF | TGTGCCAGCTCACCAGCAAACCAGGGGGTAACTGAAAAACTGTTTTTT | TRBJ1-4 | TRBV18 | few | TRBD1
CASSQGVAGAGTDTQYF | TGCGCCAGCAGCCAAGGGGTAGCGGGAGCAGGCACAGATACGCAGTATTTT | TRBJ2-3 | TRBV4-3 | . | TRBD2
CASSPHGTYDLYGYTF | TGTGCCAGCAGCCCCCACGGGACGTACGACCTATATGGCTACACCTTC | TRBJ1-2 | TRBV7-6 | . | .
CSVTAAGTGELFF | TGCAGCGTCACAGCGGCCGGGACCGGGGAGCTGTTTTTT | TRBJ2-2 | TRBV20-1 | . | .
CASSQNRPTGANVLTF | TGCGCCAGCAGCCAAAATCGACCGACCGGGGCCAACGTCCTGACTTTC | TRBJ2-6 | TRBV4-3 | . | .
CASGLSGSPANTGELFF | TGCGCCAGCGGCCTTAGCGGGAGTCCCGCGAACACCGGGGAGCTGTTTTTT | TRBJ2-2 | TRBV4-1 | . | TRBD2
CASSFGGLKYF | TGTGCCAGCAGCTTTGGGGGCCTCAAATACTTC | TRBJ2-7 | TRBV7-8 | . | .
CASSLEPSATGELFF | TGTGCCAGCAGCTTAGAACCGTCCGCCACCGGGGAGCTGTTTTTT | TRBJ2-2 | TRBV11-2 | few | .
CATSRDPGTYEQYF | TGTGCCACCAGCAGAGATCCGGGGACCTACGAGCAGTACTTC | TRBJ2-7 | TRBV15 | . | .
CASSVNTDTQYF | TGTGCCAGCAGTGTTAACACAGATACGCAGTATTTT | TRBJ2-3 | TRBV5-5 | many | .
CASSPGGGEAEAFF | TGCGCCAGCAGCCCCGGGGGGGGGGAGGCTGAAGCTTTCTTT | TRBJ1-1 | TRBV5-1 | . | .
CSVVGLAGGEQYF | TGCAGCGTAGTAGGACTAGCGGGAGGCGAGCAGTACTTC | TRBJ2-7 | TRBV29-1 | . | TRBD2